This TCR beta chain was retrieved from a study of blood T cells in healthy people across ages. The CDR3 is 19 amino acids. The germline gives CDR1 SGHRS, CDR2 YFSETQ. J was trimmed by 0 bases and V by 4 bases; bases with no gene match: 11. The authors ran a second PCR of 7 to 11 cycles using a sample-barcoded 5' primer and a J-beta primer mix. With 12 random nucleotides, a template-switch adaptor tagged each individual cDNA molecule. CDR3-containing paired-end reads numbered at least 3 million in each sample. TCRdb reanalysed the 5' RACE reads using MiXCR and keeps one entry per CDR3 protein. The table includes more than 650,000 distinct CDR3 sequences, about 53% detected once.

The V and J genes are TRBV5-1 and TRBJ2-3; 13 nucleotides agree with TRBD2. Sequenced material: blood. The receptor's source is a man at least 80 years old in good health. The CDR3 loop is CASSSWTSGRAGSTDTQYF. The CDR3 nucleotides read TGCGCCAGCAGCAGCTGGACTAGCGGGAGAGCCGGGAGCACAGATACGCAGTATTTT.